This T cell receptor (beta chain) was captured in a study of type 1 and type 2 diabetes patients (dated by TCRdb to about 2016). Background for the entire study: About ten type 1 diabetes patients, a few type 2 diabetes patients and six nondiabetic controls were recruited in China to form the cohort. Throughout the study, CD4 or CD8 MicroBeads on MACS columns were used to positively select CD4+ and CD8+ T cells from PBMCs. A total of about 19 million paired-end reads was generated across the whole study. TCRbeta repertoires were profiled by high-throughput sequencing in the study to compare type 1 diabetes, type 2 diabetes and nondiabetic individuals. Type 2 diabetes patients were included as a disease comparison group for the type 1 diabetes patients. When roughly 19-cycle amplification was compared with roughly 27-cycle amplification, V gene usage looked similar, suggesting that primer efficiencies were similar and PCR bias was random. Sequencing of the TCRbeta libraries was paired-end and was performed on Illumina HiSeq 2000 or MiSeq instruments.

What the authors observed across the whole study: High diversity was shown by type 2 diabetes repertoires, and the diversity was significantly greater than that of type 1 diabetes repertoires in both CD4+ and CD8+ T cells. Because only a limited number of T2D and control samples were sequenced, some T1D-only HECs might also appear in more T2D or control samples. Highly correlated V and J gene usage patterns were observed for type 2 diabetes and control samples, with an average of around 0.97 between samples. Age and gender were not matched between study groups, possibly biasing interpretation. Type 2 diabetes patients had few highly-expanded CD4+ clones (median one), and those clones made up a median around 4.2% of reads.

TCRdb names Illumina MiSeq as the instrument used. TCRbeta CDR3 amplification used genomic DNA from the sorted T cell subsets as template. The TCRbeta CDR3 region was amplified by multiplex PCR with 30 forward and 13 reverse primers. PCR products were purified with AMPure XP beads, then indices and adaptors were added in a second roughly 24-cycle PCR. Before sequencing, the libraries were purified from gel with the QIAquick Gel Extraction Kit. As for the authors' bioinformatics: FLASH was used to merge the paired-end reads, and IgBLAST was used to align the reads to IMGT V, D and J germline references. Reads with below 70% alignment identity to germline references were discarded, leaving around 12 million reads study-wide. Following IMGT definitions, CDR3 boundaries, reading frame and productivity were assigned. Highly-expanded clones were defined as clones at or above 1% of reads, and diversity was measured by normalized Shannon entropy. Unpaired two-tailed t-tests were used to test for differences in Shannon entropy between groups. Through fastp at Q25 and MiXCR, TCRdb rebuilt clones from the public reads, retaining in-frame beta chains. Every CDR3 protein is listed once, alongside the most common genes and DNA of its rows. What appears here as the V and J calls and clone size reflects TCRdb's work, not the paper's. In this sample the table shows 250,000 to 300,000 distinct CDR3 sequences, approximately 45% of which occur a single time. The biggest ten clones account for roughly 15% of the sample.

V loses 3 bases, J loses 5 bases, and the germline ends lie 23 bases apart. CDR1 SGHVS and CDR2 FQNEAQ are derived from the germline V gene. Including the terminal cysteine and phenylalanine, the CDR3 comprises 18 residues. The sequence is cut down to CDR3 DNA, 54 bases in frame from base 1. The sample holds many counts of this clonotype. Which antigen it targets is not known. One base away there is no much larger clone; base qualities are not given. Every diabetic patient fulfilled standard classification criteria for type 1 or type 2 diabetes, and glucose and C-peptide were measured using WHO-recommended methods. Donors with other autoimmune diseases or infections within the previous four weeks were excluded. From each participant, about 10 milliliters of peripheral blood were collected. LymphoPrep density separation was used to isolate PBMCs.

Sequencing was done on a sample of peripheral blood mononuclear cells (PBMCs). The chain is assembled from TRBV7-8 and TRBJ2-1; TRBD2 might be the D gene, on 6 matching bases. This sequence originates from a young man with type 2 diabetes. Here is the DNA: TGTGCCAGCAGCTTTCGCGACGGACTATCAAGAGGGCACAATGAGCAGTTCTTC. The encoded protein is CASSFRDGLSRGHNEQFF.